This T cell receptor (beta chain) was captured by sequencing in a study of STAT5B mutations in CD4+ large granular lymphocyte leukemia. Study background: The CDR3 'QG' motif was associated with a particular HLA allele among healthy donors.

The CDR3 runs to 14 residues. In germline, CDR1 is SEHNR, CDR2 FQNEAQ (reference sequence). The ends were cut back, 4 bases at V and 6 bases at J, with 13 bases in the middle. Assay used: immunoSEQ multiplex PCR; TCRdb lists only in-frame clones, some missing. The sample records 25,000 to 35,000 clones, approximately 79% being singletons. The sequence was obtained from a human donor in good health. The sequencing input was CD4+ T cells from blood buffy coats. The J gene is TRBJ2-1, the V gene TRBV7-9; no definite D call. CDR3 amino acids: CASSYQGFANEQFF. DNA for the CDR3: TGTGCCAGCAGCTACCAAGGCTTCGCCAATGAGCAGTTCTTC.